This T cell receptor (beta chain) was observed in a study of blood T cells in healthy people across ages. Turning to the study itself: Roughly one uniquely barcoded beta molecule per two T cells was captured. Overall study findings and caveats: The fall in TCR beta diversity per million T cells was roughly linear with age.

Germline lookup yields CDR1 SGHAT and CDR2 FQNNGV. V dropped 2 bases and J dropped 13 bases, with 23 bases sitting between them. This CDR3 region has 15 residues. The authors ran a second PCR of 7 to 11 cycles using a sample-barcoded 5' primer and a J-beta primer mix. TCRdb fed the 5' RACE reads into MiXCR, producing one record per CDR3 protein. Of about 1.8 million distinct CDR3 sequences listed, around 50% are singletons. The sample holds one count of this clonotype. Its matching antigen is unknown. Samples had at least 7 million PBMCs isolated from them. This sequence joins TRBV11-2 and TRBJ2-5; perhaps TRBD1 as D (6 bases). Sequencing input: blood. This sequence was found in a woman in her thirties or forties in good health. The CDR3 loop reads CASSLRAGAGYERYF. DNA of the CDR3: TGTGCCAGCAGCTTACGTGCAGGGGCTGGCTACGAGCGGTACTTC.